The rows below give T cell receptor beta chains drawn from one sample of a study of graft-versus-host responses after intestinal transplantation. Using immunoSEQ multiplex PCR, the repertoire was profiled, and TCRdb retains in-frame clones only, with some absent. The sample has more than 60,000 clones, 90% seen once; the top ten hold 1.3%. Their antigen targets remain unknown. Specimen: unstimulated CD8+ T cells sorted from spleen or lymph node cells, collected before intestinal transplant. The receptors shown here come from a human donor who received an intestinal transplant. Both conserved end residues are trimmed from each CDR3. The size field is filled for only some rows; it gives once, few, many or a size class.

J gene,V gene,clone size,CDR3 protein
TRBJ2-1,TRBV4-1,-,ASSPWGPGQEYNEQF
TRBJ2-1,TRBV29-1,-,SVHIGTRDNNEQF
TRBJ2-7,TRBV5-1,-,ASSSLGNEQY
TRBJ1-6,TRBV27,-,ASSFSPRGEPLH
TRBJ1-1,TRBV10-3,-,AISEDRVTEAF
TRBJ2-2,TRBV4-1,-,ASSQGLSTGELF
TRBJ1-4,TRBV7-8,-,ASSLILDGGEEKLF
TRBJ1-2,TRBV7-2,-,ASSHTGEGLDGYT
TRBJ2-3,TRBV7-6,-,ASSPRAGGTDTQY
TRBJ2-5,TRBV6-5,-,ASSYARTSSQETQY
TRBJ1-2,TRBV4-1,-,ASSQDWERWDYGYT
TRBJ1-1,TRBV9,-,ASGTGNTEAF
TRBJ1-3,TRBV7-2,-,ASSQTTDSGNTIY
TRBJ2-5,TRBV27,-,ASKGQAGETQY
TRBJ2-7,TRBV6-1,-,ASRQGDPYEQY
TRBJ1-5,TRBV2,-,ASSGQGYSNQPQH
TRBJ2-7,TRBV19,-,ASREFNSYEQY
TRBJ2-2,TRBV9,-,ASSARTGPHTGELF
TRBJ2-7,TRBV7-2,-,ASSLAVGEQY
TRBJ2-2,TRBV9,-,ASSVGAGGAGELF
TRBJ2-6,TRBV7-7,-,ASSPRQVSGANVLT
TRBJ2-7,TRBV5-6,few,ASSSPGQMSSYEQY
TRBJ1-2,TRBV6-1,-,ASSENSGYYGYT
TRBJ2-7,TRBV29-1,-,SAGDRSYEQY
TRBJ2-7,TRBV13,-,ASNEMGGERY
TRBJ1-2,TRBV10-3,-,ATLGQARSSSNYGYT
TRBJ1-5,TRBV4-1,-,ASSPLGGGGQPQH
TRBJ1-5,TRBV21-1,once,ASSPQLLDRIWSDSNQPQH
TRBJ2-3,TRBV7-8,-,ASSLTWTSGGNTDTQY
TRBJ1-1,TRBV27,-,ASRGGVVGTEAF
TRBJ2-1,TRBV2,-,ASSEDVGGSYNEQF
TRBJ2-2,TRBV19,-,ASSRTQGANTGELF
TRBJ1-1,TRBV7-9,-,ASSQVLGGTEAF
TRBJ2-7,TRBV5-4,-,ASSSDSLYEQY
TRBJ1-1,TRBV10-3,-,AIRDRGGTEAF
TRBJ2-3,TRBV1,-,TSSQDRGASGGLSTDTQY
TRBJ1-2,TRBV13,once,ASSSGTGGTYGYT
TRBJ2-3,TRBV9,-,ASSVAIAGGDTQY
TRBJ1-1,TRBV13,-,ASSRKGVEAF
TRBJ1-1,TRBV6-5,few,ASSSFYAEAF
TRBJ1-5,TRBV7-9,-,ASSPQGAQPQH
TRBJ1-1,TRBV27,once,ASSLVPAGTEAF
TRBJ1-3,TRBV19,once,ASMARGGNTIY
TRBJ1-1,TRBV25-1,-,ASSGDLNTEAF
TRBJ1-1,TRBV6-4,-,ASSDLGANTEAF
TRBJ1-5,TRBV7-6,-,ASSLTAGGGNQPQH
TRBJ1-1,TRBV5-4,-,ASSSGGTEAF
TRBJ1-4,TRBV7-9,-,ASSRTGAFNEKLF
-,TRBV6-1,-,ASKGRGLSYEQY
TRBJ1-1,TRBV27,-,ASSPLGGDTEAF